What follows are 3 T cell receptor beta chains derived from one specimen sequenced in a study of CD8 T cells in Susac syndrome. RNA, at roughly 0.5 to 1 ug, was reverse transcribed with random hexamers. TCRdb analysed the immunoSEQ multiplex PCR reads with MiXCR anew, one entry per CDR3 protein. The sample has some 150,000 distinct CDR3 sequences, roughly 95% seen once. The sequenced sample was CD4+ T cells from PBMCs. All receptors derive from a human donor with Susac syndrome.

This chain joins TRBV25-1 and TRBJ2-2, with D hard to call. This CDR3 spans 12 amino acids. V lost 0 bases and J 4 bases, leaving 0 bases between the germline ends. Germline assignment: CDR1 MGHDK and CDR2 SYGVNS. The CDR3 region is CASSEYTGELFF. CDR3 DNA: TGTGCCAGCAGTGAATACACCGGGGAGCTGTTTTTT.

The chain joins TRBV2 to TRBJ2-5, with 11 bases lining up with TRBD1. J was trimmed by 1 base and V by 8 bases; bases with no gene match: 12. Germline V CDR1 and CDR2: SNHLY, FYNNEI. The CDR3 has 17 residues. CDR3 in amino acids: CASRTGGAGFSQETQYF. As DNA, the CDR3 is TGTGCCAGCCGGACAGGGGGCGCGGGATTCAGCCAAGAGACCCAGTACTTC. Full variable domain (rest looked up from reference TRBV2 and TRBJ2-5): EPEVTQTPSHQVTQMGQEVILRCVPISNHLYFYWYRQILGQKVEFLVSFYNNEISEKSEIFDDQFSVERPDGSNFTLKIRSTKLEDSAMYFCASRTGGAGFSQETQYFGPGTRLLVL.

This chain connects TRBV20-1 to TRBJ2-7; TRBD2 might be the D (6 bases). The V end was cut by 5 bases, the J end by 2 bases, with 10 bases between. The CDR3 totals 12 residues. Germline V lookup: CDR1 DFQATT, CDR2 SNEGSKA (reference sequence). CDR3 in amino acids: CSAGRLAYEQYF. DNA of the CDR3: TGCAGTGCTGGTCGACTAGCCTACGAGCAGTACTTC.